These T cell receptor beta chains were read from a single sample in a study of shared clonotypes between healthy human individuals. TCRdb's table, derived via immunoSEQ multiplex PCR, lists solely in-frame clones and lacks some. The table lists 2 million to 2.5 million clones, 92% of them singletons, with around 0.4% in the top ten. Sequencing was done on a sample of naive CD4+ T cells from PBMCs. These receptors were collected from a man between 18 and 35 years old in good health. Some clones in this sample may be carry-over from other donors' samples. The CDR3 runs from the conserved cysteine through the conserved F or W. The order of the fields is CDR3 protein, CDR3 DNA, J gene, clone size, D gene, V gene. D genes are given only for firm matches. The listing skips clone size in some rows; elsewhere it reads once, few, many or a size class.

CDR3aa: CASSLEFGNTGELFF
CDR3nt: TGCGCCAGCAGCTTGGAATTCGGGAACACCGGGGAGCTGTTTTTT
j_gene: TRBJ2-2
abundance: .
d_gene: .
v_gene: TRBV5-1

CDR3aa: CASSQIAGGSTDTQYF
CDR3nt: TGTGCCAGCAGCCAGATAGCGGGAGGCAGCACAGATACGCAGTATTTT
j_gene: TRBJ2-3
abundance: .
d_gene: TRBD2
v_gene: TRBV4-2

CDR3aa: CASSPGDTPNYQETQYF
CDR3nt: TGTGCCAGCAGCCCGGGGGACACACCAAACTACCAAGAGACCCAGTACTTC
j_gene: TRBJ2-5
abundance: .
d_gene: .
v_gene: TRBV5-8

CDR3aa: CASSPLSLAASYNEQFF
CDR3nt: TGTGCCAGCAGCCCCCTTTCCCTAGCGGCCTCCTACAATGAGCAGTTCTTC
j_gene: TRBJ2-1
abundance: .
d_gene: TRBD2
v_gene: TRBV11-2

CDR3aa: CASSFTEGNTEAFF
CDR3nt: TGTGCCAGCAGTTTCACGGAGGGGAACACTGAAGCTTTCTTT
j_gene: TRBJ1-1
abundance: .
d_gene: .
v_gene: TRBV27

CDR3aa: CASTGGPLTDYGYTF
CDR3nt: TGTGCCAGCACCGGGGGACCCCTCACGGACTATGGCTACACCTTC
j_gene: TRBJ1-2
abundance: .
d_gene: .
v_gene: TRBV5-4

CDR3aa: CAWSFQPANYGYTF
CDR3nt: TGTGCCTGGAGTTTCCAGCCAGCTAACTATGGCTACACCTTC
j_gene: TRBJ1-2
abundance: .
d_gene: .
v_gene: TRBV30

CDR3aa: CASMLAENTEAFF
CDR3nt: TGTGCCAGCATGTTGGCGGAGAACACTGAAGCTTTCTTT
j_gene: TRBJ1-1
abundance: .
d_gene: .
v_gene: TRBV6-1

CDR3aa: CASIGGALSSYNEQFF
CDR3nt: TGTGCCAGTATAGGGGGAGCGCTAAGCTCCTACAATGAGCAGTTCTTC
j_gene: TRBJ2-1
abundance: .
d_gene: .
v_gene: TRBV19

CDR3aa: CASGRGTEAFF
CDR3nt: TGTGCCAGCGGCAGGGGTACTGAAGCTTTCTTT
j_gene: TRBJ1-1
abundance: .
d_gene: .
v_gene: TRBV6-1

CDR3aa: CASSPLRGDYGYTF
CDR3nt: TGTGCCAGCTCACCACTGAGGGGAGACTATGGCTACACCTTC
j_gene: TRBJ1-2
abundance: .
d_gene: .
v_gene: TRBV18

CDR3aa: CASSTRGDRARDTQYF
CDR3nt: TGTGCCAGCAGCACGAGGGGGGACAGGGCAAGAGATACGCAGTATTTT
j_gene: TRBJ2-3
abundance: .
d_gene: TRBD1
v_gene: TRBV9

CDR3aa: CASSRQPAGTSGSGAYF
CDR3nt: TGCGCCAGCAGCCGACAACCGGCCGGGACTAGCGGGTCTGGGGCGTACTTC
j_gene: TRBJ2-7
abundance: once
d_gene: TRBD2
v_gene: TRBV5-1

CDR3aa: CASSTQGAHSGANVLTF
CDR3nt: TGTGCCAGCTCAACACAGGGGGCCCACTCTGGGGCCAACGTCCTGACTTTC
j_gene: TRBJ2-6
abundance: .
d_gene: TRBD1
v_gene: TRBV18

CDR3aa: CASSLSAGVFGETQYF
CDR3nt: TGTGCCAGCAGCTTATCGGCGGGAGTATTTGGGGAGACCCAGTACTTC
j_gene: TRBJ2-5
abundance: .
d_gene: TRBD2
v_gene: TRBV7-9

CDR3aa: CASSRQWAGADIQYF
CDR3nt: TGTGCCAGCAGCCGGCAGTGGGCAGGGGCTGACATTCAGTACTTC
j_gene: TRBJ2-4
abundance: .
d_gene: .
v_gene: TRBV11-2

CDR3aa: CASRTGTGDGYTF
CDR3nt: TGTGCCAGCAGAACCGGGACAGGGGATGGCTACACCTTC
j_gene: TRBJ1-2
abundance: .
d_gene: TRBD1
v_gene: TRBV6-1

CDR3aa: CASSFEGSAYGYTF
CDR3nt: TGTGCCAGCAGCTTCGAGGGTTCGGCCTATGGCTACACCTTC
j_gene: TRBJ1-2
abundance: once
d_gene: .
v_gene: TRBV7-9

CDR3aa: CASSVEPRREGAFF
CDR3nt: TGTGCCAGCAGCGTAGAACCACGGCGAGAAGGAGCTTTCTTT
j_gene: TRBJ1-1
abundance: .
d_gene: .
v_gene: TRBV9

CDR3aa: CASSDRTGVTGELFF
CDR3nt: TGTGCCAGCAGTGACCGGACAGGGGTCACCGGGGAGCTGTTTTTT
j_gene: TRBJ2-2
abundance: .
d_gene: TRBD1
v_gene: TRBV2

CDR3aa: CASREGQETQYF
CDR3nt: TGCGCCAGCAGGGAAGGGCAAGAGACCCAGTACTTC
j_gene: TRBJ2-5
abundance: .
d_gene: .
v_gene: TRBV5-1

CDR3aa: CASSFTSTGGRKNTEAFF
CDR3nt: TGTGCCAGCAGCTTTACTAGTACAGGGGGGAGAAAAAACACTGAAGCTTTCTTT
j_gene: TRBJ1-1
abundance: .
d_gene: TRBD1
v_gene: TRBV11-2

CDR3aa: CASSLAGLASGANVLTF
CDR3nt: TGTGCCAGCAGTTTGGCGGGACTAGCATCAGGGGCCAACGTCCTGACTTTC
j_gene: TRBJ2-6
abundance: .
d_gene: TRBD2
v_gene: TRBV28

CDR3aa: CAIHPESGYEQYF
CDR3nt: TGCGCCATCCATCCAGAGTCGGGCTACGAGCAGTACTTC
j_gene: TRBJ2-7
abundance: .
d_gene: .
v_gene: TRBV23-1

CDR3aa: CAWTGDSYNEQFF
CDR3nt: TGTGCCTGGACCGGGGACTCTTACAATGAGCAGTTCTTC
j_gene: TRBJ2-1
abundance: .
d_gene: .
v_gene: TRBV30

CDR3aa: CASSHDHGATTDTQYF
CDR3nt: TGTGCCAGCAGTCACGACCACGGAGCGACTACAGATACGCAGTATTTT
j_gene: TRBJ2-3
abundance: .
d_gene: .
v_gene: TRBV7-3

CDR3aa: CASSESRRGSNEKLFF
CDR3nt: TGTGCCAGCAGTGAATCCAGGCGGGGATCTAATGAAAAACTGTTTTTT
j_gene: TRBJ1-4
abundance: .
d_gene: .
v_gene: TRBV25-1

CDR3aa: CASSQVEGRSGANVLTF
CDR3nt: TGTGCCAGCAGCCAAGTGGAGGGGCGCTCTGGGGCCAACGTCCTGACTTTC
j_gene: TRBJ2-6
abundance: .
d_gene: .
v_gene: TRBV14

CDR3aa: CASSLWVNTGELFF
CDR3nt: TGTGCCAGCAGTTTATGGGTCAACACCGGGGAGCTGTTTTTT
j_gene: TRBJ2-2
abundance: .
d_gene: .
v_gene: TRBV28

CDR3aa: CATSREGLGYGYTF
CDR3nt: TGTGCCACCAGCAGAGAGGGCCTAGGCTATGGCTACACCTTC
j_gene: TRBJ1-2
abundance: .
d_gene: .
v_gene: TRBV15

CDR3aa: CASSSGQEWNTIYF
CDR3nt: TGTGCCAGCAGTTCCGGACAGGAGTGGAACACCATATATTTT
j_gene: TRBJ1-3
abundance: .
d_gene: TRBD1
v_gene: TRBV28

CDR3aa: CASSRGRDKGRETQYF
CDR3nt: TGTGCCAGCAGTCGTGGGAGGGACAAGGGGAGAGAGACCCAGTACTTC
j_gene: TRBJ2-5
abundance: .
d_gene: .
v_gene: TRBV28

CDR3aa: CASSRTTNYGYTF
CDR3nt: TGCGCCAGCAGCAGGACCACTAACTATGGCTACACCTTC
j_gene: TRBJ1-2
abundance: .
d_gene: .
v_gene: TRBV5-1

CDR3aa: CATSSPGQPSPGELFF
CDR3nt: TGTGCCACCAGCAGCCCGGGACAGCCTTCCCCCGGGGAGCTGTTTTTT
j_gene: TRBJ2-2
abundance: once
d_gene: TRBD1
v_gene: TRBV15

CDR3aa: CASSVAPGLEAFF
CDR3nt: TGTGCCAGCAGCGTAGCCCCGGGGCTTGAAGCTTTCTTT
j_gene: TRBJ1-1
abundance: .
d_gene: .
v_gene: TRBV9

CDR3aa: CASSTGDRGYTF
CDR3nt: TGCGCCAGCAGCACGGGGGACCGAGGCTACACCTTC
j_gene: TRBJ1-2
abundance: .
d_gene: .
v_gene: TRBV5-1

CDR3aa: CASSPPGTAAYGYTF
CDR3nt: TGTGCCAGCAGCCCACCCGGGACGGCAGCGTATGGCTACACCTTC
j_gene: TRBJ1-2
abundance: once
d_gene: .
v_gene: TRBV4-2

CDR3aa: CSVELAAKNIQYF
CDR3nt: TGCAGCGTTGAACTAGCGGCCAAAAACATTCAGTACTTC
j_gene: TRBJ2-4
abundance: .
d_gene: .
v_gene: TRBV29-1

CDR3aa: CAGRRVPGGTEAFF
CDR3nt: TGTGCCGGCCGGCGGGTGCCGGGGGGCACTGAAGCTTTCTTT
j_gene: TRBJ1-1
abundance: .
d_gene: .
v_gene: TRBV2

CDR3aa: CASSQGQLPYEQYF
CDR3nt: TGCGCCAGCAGCCAAGGCCAGTTACCCTACGAGCAGTACTTC
j_gene: TRBJ2-7
abundance: .
d_gene: .
v_gene: TRBV4-1

CDR3aa: CATMGHPNTEAFF
CDR3nt: TGTGCTACCATGGGACACCCGAACACTGAAGCTTTCTTT
j_gene: TRBJ1-1
abundance: once
d_gene: .
v_gene: TRBV7-6

CDR3aa: CASSLFGQGLAKNIQYF
CDR3nt: TGTGCCAGCAGCTTATTTGGGCAGGGGCTAGCCAAAAACATTCAGTACTTC
j_gene: TRBJ2-4
abundance: .
d_gene: .
v_gene: TRBV7-2

CDR3aa: CASSGAGAQLSGNQPQHF
CDR3nt: TGTGCCAGCAGTGGGGCAGGAGCACAACTTAGCGGGAATCAGCCCCAGCATTTT
j_gene: TRBJ1-5
abundance: .
d_gene: .
v_gene: TRBV2

CDR3aa: CASSHQAAGSSSYEQYF
CDR3nt: TGTGCCAGCAGCCATCAAGCGGCCGGGAGTAGCTCCTACGAGCAGTACTTC
j_gene: TRBJ2-7
abundance: .
d_gene: .
v_gene: TRBV4-2

CDR3aa: CASSPLGIAEQYF
CDR3nt: TGTGCCAGCAGCCCCCTCGGGATTGCCGAGCAGTACTTC
j_gene: TRBJ2-7
abundance: .
d_gene: .
v_gene: TRBV14

CDR3aa: CASSFLLGLAGGRGQETQYF
CDR3nt: TGTGCCAGCAGTTTTCTACTGGGACTAGCGGGAGGCCGGGGGCAAGAGACCCAGTACTTC
j_gene: TRBJ2-5
abundance: once
d_gene: TRBD2
v_gene: TRBV28

CDR3aa: CAISEAAGSNYGYTF
CDR3nt: TGTGCCATCAGTGAGGCGGCGGGCAGTAACTATGGCTACACCTTC
j_gene: TRBJ1-2
abundance: .
d_gene: .
v_gene: TRBV10-3

CDR3aa: CASSEGYTEAFF
CDR3nt: TGTGCCAGCAGTGAGGGGTACACTGAAGCTTTCTTT
j_gene: TRBJ1-1
abundance: .
d_gene: .
v_gene: TRBV6-1

CDR3aa: CASRLSNQPQHF
CDR3nt: TGTGCCAGCAGGCTTAGCAATCAGCCCCAGCATTTT
j_gene: TRBJ1-5
abundance: .
d_gene: .
v_gene: TRBV6-1

CDR3aa: CASTRTESSGRNQETQYF
CDR3nt: TGTGCCAGCACCCGGACAGAATCTAGCGGGAGGAACCAAGAGACCCAGTACTTC
j_gene: TRBJ2-5
abundance: .
d_gene: TRBD2
v_gene: TRBV2

CDR3aa: CASSLWARREGPGANVLTF
CDR3nt: TGTGCCAGCAGTTTATGGGCCCGGCGGGAGGGCCCTGGGGCCAACGTCCTGACTTTC
j_gene: TRBJ2-6
abundance: .
d_gene: TRBD2
v_gene: TRBV27

CDR3aa: CASRLAGGLAGVSSYEQYF
CDR3nt: TGTGCAAGTCGCTTAGCGGGTGGACTAGCGGGAGTCTCATCCTACGAGCAGTACTTC
j_gene: TRBJ2-7
abundance: .
d_gene: .
v_gene: TRBV12-2

CDR3aa: CASSAGGEETQYF
CDR3nt: TGTGCCAGCAGCGCCGGGGGGGAGGAGACCCAGTACTTC
j_gene: TRBJ2-5
abundance: .
d_gene: TRBD2
v_gene: TRBV7-2

CDR3aa: CASSTPGGNQPQHF
CDR3nt: TGTGCCAGCAGTACCCCAGGGGGCAATCAGCCCCAGCATTTT
j_gene: TRBJ1-5
abundance: .
d_gene: .
v_gene: TRBV28

CDR3aa: CASSTRSGLAMTDTQYF
CDR3nt: TGTGCCAGCAGCACCCGAAGTGGGCTAGCGATGACAGATACGCAGTATTTT
j_gene: TRBJ2-3
abundance: .
d_gene: .
v_gene: TRBV7-9

CDR3aa: CASSLGRTIGYYNEQFF
CDR3nt: TGTGCCAGCAGCTTAGGGCGGACTATAGGATACTACAATGAGCAGTTCTTC
j_gene: TRBJ2-1
abundance: .
d_gene: .
v_gene: TRBV7-9

CDR3aa: CASSSGLADTGELFF
CDR3nt: TGTGCCAGCAGCTCGGGACTAGCTGACACCGGGGAGCTGTTTTTT
j_gene: TRBJ2-2
abundance: .
d_gene: TRBD2
v_gene: TRBV11-2

CDR3aa: CASSPRRPAYNEQFF
CDR3nt: TGTGCCAGCAGTCCTAGGCGCCCGGCGTACAATGAGCAGTTCTTC
j_gene: TRBJ2-1
abundance: .
d_gene: .
v_gene: TRBV2

CDR3aa: CASSPSGVSSYEQYF
CDR3nt: TGTGCCAGCAGCCCAAGCGGGGTAAGCTCCTACGAGCAGTACTTC
j_gene: TRBJ2-7
abundance: .
d_gene: TRBD2
v_gene: TRBV27